Presented here are 21 T cell receptor beta chains from one specimen sequenced in a study of blood T cell repertoires in COVID-19. TCRdb's copy holds only in-frame clones and misses some; the assay was immunoSEQ multiplex PCR. The table shows around 120,000 clones, with more than 75% occurring only once. The sample comprised peripheral blood. The source of these receptors is a human donor in a cohort sampled during active COVID-19.

The chain combines TRBV19 with TRBJ2-3; 7 bases agree with TRBD2. The CDR3 length is 16 residues. V was clipped by 6 bases and J by 2 bases; unmatched bases: 11. Germline V gene sequence: CDR1 LNHDA, CDR2 SQIVND (reference sequence). This chain's CDR3 is CASRNRPSGATDTQYF. The CDR3 region has the DNA TGTGCCAGTAGAAACCGCCCTAGCGGCGCCACAGATACGCAGTATTTT.

This clone has a count of ten or more. The chain is built from TRBV7-9 and TRBJ2-2, with TRBD2 identical over 8 bases. Trimming took 3 bases from V and 4 from J; bases not matched to a gene: 7. CDR3 length equals 16 residues. Looked up from germline, CDR1 is SEHNR and CDR2 is FQNEAQ (reference sequence). CDR3 amino acids: CASSLLGLVGTGELFF. CDR3 DNA sequence: TGTGCCAGCAGCTTGTTGGGACTAGTGGGCACCGGGGAGCTGTTTTTT.

The chain uses TRBV12-3 or TRBV12-4 and TRBJ1-6; D call uncertain. The CDR3 has 13 residues. V lost 5 bases to trimming and J lost 12 bases, with 14 bases between them. The CDR3 DNA follows: TGTGCCAGCAGTCCAGGTCCAGAATTACCCCTCCACTTT. It is translated as CASSPGPELPLHF.

The chain has TRBV10-3 and TRBJ2-2; D possibly corresponds to TRBD1 (8 bases). With 7 bases removed from V and 8 bases from J, the gap between germline ends came to 20 bases. Germline values: CDR1 ENHRY, CDR2 SYGVKD. The CDR3 is 15 residues long. CDR3 nucleotides: TGTGCCATCACGGGAGGCAGGGGGCTTCCGGGGGAGCTGTTTTTT. Protein sequence: CAITGGRGLPGELFF.

The chain joins TRBV10-2 to TRBJ1-1; weak D call: TRBD1 (5 bases). In germline, CDR1 is WSHSY, CDR2 SAAADI. V lost 11 bases and J lost 6, with 10 bases in between. CDR3 size: 10 residues. Here the CDR3 reads CAQQGAEAFF. In DNA form, the CDR3 reads TGCGCCCAGCAGGGCGCTGAAGCTTTCTTT.

The count of this clone is one. The chain recombines TRBV7-8 with TRBJ1-5; D remains unclear. Germline V gene data show CDR1 as SGHVS and CDR2 as FQNEAQ. Deletions cut 1 base from V and 6 bases from J, with 4 bases between. The CDR3 runs to 12 residues. The CDR3 reads CASSLVSQPQHF. CDR3 bases: TGTGCCAGCAGCTTAGTTAGTCAGCCCCAGCATTTT.

This clone was observed a single time. This chain links TRBV12-5 with TRBJ2-3; TRBD2 aligns across 8 bases. Unmatched junction bases numbered 13, after V lost 1 base and J lost 1 base. The germline CDR1 and CDR2 sequences are LGHNT and FRNRAP. The CDR3 sequence is 19 residues long. CDR3 amino acids: CASGLGPGVSGAGTDTQYF. In DNA form, the CDR3 reads TGTGCTAGTGGTTTGGGGCCGGGGGTTAGCGGGGCAGGCACAGATACGCAGTATTTT.

This chain uses TRBV6-6 with TRBJ2-1; 8 bases map to TRBD1. Trimming cost V 6 bases and J 3 bases; bases outside gene matches: 4. The germline V gene encodes CDR1 MNHNY and CDR2 SVGAGI (reference sequence). This CDR3 is built from 14 residues. The CDR3 spells CASREGQDYNEQFF. As DNA, the CDR3 is TGTGCCAGCAGAGAGGGACAGGACTACAATGAGCAGTTCTTC.

The chain carries TRBV9 and TRBJ1-3; D call uncertain. Germline-derived CDR1 and CDR2 are SGDLS and YYNGEE. This CDR3 is built from 18 residues. The V and J ends lost 0 bases and 5 bases respectively, with 21 bases between them. The DNA of the CDR3 is TGTGCCAGCAGCGTAGAACCCCGGGGTGTTGGGGATAGAAACACCATATATTTT. It yields the protein CASSVEPRGVGDRNTIYF. The complete variable domain, with remaining parts taken from reference TRBV9 and TRBJ1-3, reads DSGVTQTPKHLITATGQRVTLRCSPRSGDLSVYWYQQSLDQGLQFLIQYYNGEERAKGNILERFSAQQFPDLHSELNLSSLELGDSALYFCASSVEPRGVGDRNTIYFGEGSWLTVV.

Only a few counts were recorded for this clone. The V and J genes are TRBV27 and TRBJ2-2, with 7 nucleotides matching TRBD1. The J segment lost 4 bases and the V segment lost 6 bases, leaving 8 bases of the junction unmatched. From germline, CDR1 is MNHEY and CDR2 SMNVEV (reference sequence). This CDR3 is built from 15 residues. As DNA, the CDR3 is TGTGCCAGCAGCACCGGGACAGCGGTCACCGGGGAGCTGTTTTTT. Translated: CASSTGTAVTGELFF.

This chain links TRBV30 with TRBJ2-2; 8 bases are a match to TRBD2. Germline CDR1 GTSNPN, CDR2 SVGIG (reference sequence). The J segment lost 4 bases and the V segment lost 5 bases, leaving 9 bases of the junction unmatched. There are 15 residues in the CDR3. The chain's CDR3 is CAWGGGGTSTGELFF. As DNA, the CDR3 is TGTGCCTGGGGTGGCGGGGGGACGAGCACCGGGGAGCTGTTTTTT.

The chain joins TRBV5-5 to TRBJ2-5; tentatively, D is TRBD1 (5 bases). The V end lost 0 bases, the J end lost 0 bases, and 9 bases lay between the germline ends. The germline V gene encodes CDR1 SGHKS and CDR2 YYEKEE (reference sequence). There are 15 residues in the CDR3. CDR3 DNA: TGTGCCAGCAGCTTGGGGTACAGGAACCAAGAGACCCAGTACTTC. Protein: CASSLGYRNQETQYF.

On this clone itself: In the same sample, other DNA sequences code for this CDR3. V gene TRBV18 combines with J gene TRBJ2-3, with 12 positions matching TRBD2. V lost 0 bases to trimming and J lost 5 bases; unmatched junction nucleotides: 3. Germline V gene sequence: CDR1 KGHSH, CDR2 LQKENI. The CDR3 sequence is 16 residues long. CDR3 sequence reads: CASSPPLAGGKDTQYF. CDR3 coding DNA: TGTGCCAGCTCACCACCCCTAGCGGGGGGGAAAGATACGCAGTATTTT.

V and J are TRBV5-4 and TRBJ1-2; 9 bases align to TRBD1. Germline CDR1 and CDR2: SGHNT and YYREEE (reference sequence). The CDR3 spans 14 residues. V trimming: 4 bases; J trimming: 7 bases; junction bases outside the gene matches: 8. The CDR3 loop reads CASSPGQGSVGYTF. The CDR3 DNA reads as TGTGCCAGCAGCCCGGGACAGGGCTCGGTTGGCTACACCTTC.

In this sample, this clone turned up once. This chain joins TRBV5-6 and TRBJ2-3, with 8 bases aligning to TRBD2. The ends lost 0 bases at V and 5 bases at J; junction bases unmatched: 8. The CDR3 contains 16 residues. CDR1 is SGHDT, CDR2 YYEEEE, per germline. The CDR3 loop is CASSLVASGWEDTQYF. The CDR3 coding sequence is TGTGCCAGCAGCTTGGTGGCTAGCGGGTGGGAAGATACGCAGTATTTT.

The rearrangement uses TRBV6-5 and TRBJ2-7, with D perhaps TRBD2 (5 bases). Trimming removed 7 bases from V and 3 bases from J, with 16 bases in between. The germline gives CDR1 MNHEY, CDR2 SVGAGI. CDR3 length equals 14 residues. CDR3 in amino acids: CASTPGPGNYEQYF. CDR3 nucleotide sequence: TGTGCCAGCACCCCTGGTCCGGGGAACTACGAGCAGTACTTC.

V gene TRBV4-2 combines with J gene TRBJ2-3; the D gene is possibly TRBD1 (6 bases). The CDR3 length is 16 residues. In germline, CDR1 is LGHNA, CDR2 YNFKEQ. V lost 4 bases to trimming and J lost 2 bases, with 16 bases between them. The CDR3, as DNA: TGTGCCAGCAGCCGTTCGACAGGACAGTTCACAGATACGCAGTATTTT. Translated: CASSRSTGQFTDTQYF.

The chain combines TRBV6-2 or TRBV6-3 with TRBJ2-2; the D is unclear. Looked up from germline, CDR1 is MNHEY and CDR2 is SVGEGT. The CDR3 consists of 14 residues. Trimming stripped 4 bases from V and 1 base from J, with 7 bases between. The CDR3 is CASSSAGNTGELFF. The CDR3 nucleotides are TGTGCCAGCAGTTCGGCAGGGAACACCGGGGAGCTGTTTTTT.

The V gene is TRBV9, the J gene TRBJ2-3; 10 nucleotides agree with TRBD2. Germline loops: CDR1 SGDLS, CDR2 YYNGEE. V dropped 1 base and J dropped 3; count of bases not matched to a gene: 11. This CDR3 contains 18 residues. CDR3 amino acids: CASSVYSQAGGGTDTQYF. CDR3 sequence (DNA): TGTGCCAGCAGCGTATACTCGCAAGCGGGAGGGGGGACAGATACGCAGTATTTT. The full variable domain, rest sourced from reference TRBV9 and TRBJ2-3, is DSGVTQTPKHLITATGQRVTLRCSPRSGDLSVYWYQQSLDQGLQFLIQYYNGEERAKGNILERFSAQQFPDLHSELNLSSLELGDSALYFCASSVYSQAGGGTDTQYFGPGTRLTVL.

This clone was detected once. The V gene is TRBV5-1, the J gene TRBJ1-1, with D maybe TRBD1 (5 bases). The CDR3 consists of 14 residues. Germline V gives CDR1 SGHRS, CDR2 YFSETQ. V dropped 4 bases and J dropped 4 bases, with 14 bases sitting between them. CDR3 in amino acids: CASSGQGYGTEAFF. CDR3 DNA sequence: TGCGCCAGCAGCGGTCAGGGATACGGCACTGAAGCTTTCTTT. Filled out from reference TRBV5-1 and TRBJ1-1, the complete variable domain reads KAGVTQTPRYLIKTRGQQVTLSCSPISGHRSVSWYQQTPGQGLQFLFEYFSETQRNKGNFPGRFSGRQFSNSRSEMNVSTLELGDSALYLCASSGQGYGTEAFFGQGTRLTVV.

This clone came up once. The V call is TRBV6-2 or TRBV6-3, the J call TRBJ2-5, with 12 bases that match TRBD2. Trimming cost V 5 bases and J 4 bases; bases outside gene matches: 5. Germline V gene sequence: CDR1 MNHEY, CDR2 SVGEGT. The CDR3 contains 15 residues. The DNA of the CDR3 is TGTGCCAGCAGTAGACTAGCGGGAGATAGAGAGACCCAGTACTTC. Its translation: CASSRLAGDRETQYF.